This T cell receptor beta chain was profiled in a study of cytomegalovirus exposure and HLA in healthy donors. Study findings and constraints: For TCR beta chains, V- and J-gene trimming was later linked to a missense DCLRE1C variant. Highly shared variants forming one cluster were likely a sequencing artifact. For most subjects, TCR beta sequences were reported to predict HLA-A and HLA-B alleles with accuracy.

Trimming took off 6 bases at V and 1 base at J, with 19 bases between the two ends. The CDR3 is 16 amino acids. Germline loops: CDR1 SGHRS, CDR2 YFSETQ. This clone appeared a single time. The antigen is undetermined. PCR amplification relied on 60 Vbeta primers (plus 13 Jbeta primers). Produced via immunoSEQ multiplex PCR; TCRdb's table is partial and in-frame only. This sample has roughly 160,000 clones; approximately 80% occur once, and the top ten carry about 4.7%. The sequence derives from a man younger than 45 in good health and CMV-seronegative. J is TRBJ1-1 and V is TRBV5-1, with D tentatively TRBD1 (5 bases). Sequences were obtained from PBMCs. The CDR3 DNA reads as TGCGCCAGCACCCATGTGGGGGGGAGAGGGAACACTGAAGCTTTCTTT. It specifies CASTHVGGRGNTEAFF.